A single T cell receptor (beta chain) is shown here with its context. The specificity of this receptor is unknown. Base-call qualities are not available, and no considerably larger clone is one nucleotide away. The sample belongs to a study of somatic mutations in T cells in chronic GVHD (dated by TCRdb to between 2020 and 2021). Sorting staining used anti-CD3, anti-CD4, anti-CD8 and a Vbeta20 antibody from the IOTest Beta Mark kit on a FACSAria III, with purity above 99%. Mononuclear cells were isolated by Ficoll-Paque PLUS density gradient centrifugation from peripheral blood that had been collected in sodium heparin tubes. Before TCRbeta deep sequencing, the CD4+ Vbeta20+, CD4+ Vbeta20-, and CD8+ T cell fractions were FACS-sorted. Genomic DNA was isolated and then used for TCRbeta deep sequencing. TCRbeta CDR3 sequencing and initial data processing were performed with the immunoSEQ assay as a commercial service. Per the original workflow: Reads were demultiplexed, adapter and primer sequences were trimmed, similar clones were merged through frequency-ratio clustering, and V, D, J genes were annotated using IMGT. In its TCRdb copy, this immuneACCESS table keeps in-frame sequences only and misses some clones. Where compared with another copy, unresolved V genes explain less than half of these, and the others have no known cause. V and J calls plus clone size are reproduced from that table; the DNA served to infer D and trimming. The sample has around 810 clones on record, around 82% of them singletons. Jointly, the top ten make up roughly three quarters of the sample.

CDR1 and CDR2, looked up from the germline V gene (reference sequence), are GTSNPN and SVGIG. The CDR3 numbers 10 residues from cysteine through phenylalanine. The DNA shown is the 30-base CDR3, in frame from base 1. The chain is made from TRBV30 and TRBJ2-3; TRBD1 is possibly the D segment (6 matching bases). The sequenced sample was Vbeta20-positive CD4+ T cells from blood. According to the study, the label for this sample's cell subset or site signals: CD4+ T cells sorted for TCR Vbeta20 (TRBV30-01) positivity by flow cytometry. The TCR comes from a male patient aged 50 to 59 with chronic graft-versus-host disease. After a transplant, some T cells may be of graft donor origin. The DNA is as follows: TGTGCTCAGGGGATCCTGCCGCAGTATTTT. Its amino acids are CAQGILPQYF.